This T cell receptor beta chain came from a study of T cells in Graves' hyperthyroidism and ophthalmopathy. Study-level points and caveats: Among thyroid clonotypes expanded above 0.001, most also appeared in blood.

Concerning this clonotype: What it binds is unknown.

The source material, RNA transcripts, was used to amplify TCR beta CDR3 regions. The primer set for the first-round RT-PCR of the TCR CDR3 was HTBI. Via MiXCR, TCRdb re-called the multiplex PCR reads, giving one row per CDR3 protein. This sample carries over 550,000 distinct CDR3 sequences, over 15% of them seen once, and the ten largest clones take 18%. The receptor was isolated from a woman aged 18 to 35 with Graves' hyperthyroidism. Sample: blood.

The CDR3 DNA follows: TGTGCCAGCAGCTTCAGGGGTTCTAGCACAGATACGCAGTATTTT. It yields the protein CASSFRGSSTDTQYF. V usage is TRBV7-9 and J usage is TRBJ2-3; weak D call: TRBD1 (6 bases). The V and J ends lost 3 bases and 0 bases respectively, with 10 bases between them. The CDR3 length is 15 residues. Germline V gene data show CDR1 as SEHNR and CDR2 as FQNEAQ (reference sequence).